The subject of this entry is one T cell receptor beta chain. The method was immunoSEQ multiplex PCR; TCRdb's version includes in-frame clones alone and lacks a portion of them. The table lists 450,000 to 650,000 clones, 70% to 80% of them singletons. The data were obtained in a study of shared T cell receptors in the human thymus. The germline CDR1 and CDR2 sequences are LGHNT and FRNRAP. The CDR3 runs to 14 residues. Germline trimming cut 5 bases from V and 5 bases from J; bases unmatched to any gene: 5. The sample also formed part of further work on human thymus T cells. As that report states: It was healthy Finnish infants having corrective surgery for congenital heart defects who were the donors. The thymus was resected at corrective cardiac surgery. Thymic repertoires overlap heavily among unrelated individuals, related research has reported.

This chain connects TRBV12-5 to TRBJ2-7, with 11 positions matching TRBD2. This receptor was obtained from a boy under three years old with a congenital heart defect. The sample comprised thymocytes. The CDR3 DNA sequence: TGTGCTAGTGGTACTAGCGGGAGTACCGACGAGCAGTACTTC. Translation: CASGTSGSTDEQYF.